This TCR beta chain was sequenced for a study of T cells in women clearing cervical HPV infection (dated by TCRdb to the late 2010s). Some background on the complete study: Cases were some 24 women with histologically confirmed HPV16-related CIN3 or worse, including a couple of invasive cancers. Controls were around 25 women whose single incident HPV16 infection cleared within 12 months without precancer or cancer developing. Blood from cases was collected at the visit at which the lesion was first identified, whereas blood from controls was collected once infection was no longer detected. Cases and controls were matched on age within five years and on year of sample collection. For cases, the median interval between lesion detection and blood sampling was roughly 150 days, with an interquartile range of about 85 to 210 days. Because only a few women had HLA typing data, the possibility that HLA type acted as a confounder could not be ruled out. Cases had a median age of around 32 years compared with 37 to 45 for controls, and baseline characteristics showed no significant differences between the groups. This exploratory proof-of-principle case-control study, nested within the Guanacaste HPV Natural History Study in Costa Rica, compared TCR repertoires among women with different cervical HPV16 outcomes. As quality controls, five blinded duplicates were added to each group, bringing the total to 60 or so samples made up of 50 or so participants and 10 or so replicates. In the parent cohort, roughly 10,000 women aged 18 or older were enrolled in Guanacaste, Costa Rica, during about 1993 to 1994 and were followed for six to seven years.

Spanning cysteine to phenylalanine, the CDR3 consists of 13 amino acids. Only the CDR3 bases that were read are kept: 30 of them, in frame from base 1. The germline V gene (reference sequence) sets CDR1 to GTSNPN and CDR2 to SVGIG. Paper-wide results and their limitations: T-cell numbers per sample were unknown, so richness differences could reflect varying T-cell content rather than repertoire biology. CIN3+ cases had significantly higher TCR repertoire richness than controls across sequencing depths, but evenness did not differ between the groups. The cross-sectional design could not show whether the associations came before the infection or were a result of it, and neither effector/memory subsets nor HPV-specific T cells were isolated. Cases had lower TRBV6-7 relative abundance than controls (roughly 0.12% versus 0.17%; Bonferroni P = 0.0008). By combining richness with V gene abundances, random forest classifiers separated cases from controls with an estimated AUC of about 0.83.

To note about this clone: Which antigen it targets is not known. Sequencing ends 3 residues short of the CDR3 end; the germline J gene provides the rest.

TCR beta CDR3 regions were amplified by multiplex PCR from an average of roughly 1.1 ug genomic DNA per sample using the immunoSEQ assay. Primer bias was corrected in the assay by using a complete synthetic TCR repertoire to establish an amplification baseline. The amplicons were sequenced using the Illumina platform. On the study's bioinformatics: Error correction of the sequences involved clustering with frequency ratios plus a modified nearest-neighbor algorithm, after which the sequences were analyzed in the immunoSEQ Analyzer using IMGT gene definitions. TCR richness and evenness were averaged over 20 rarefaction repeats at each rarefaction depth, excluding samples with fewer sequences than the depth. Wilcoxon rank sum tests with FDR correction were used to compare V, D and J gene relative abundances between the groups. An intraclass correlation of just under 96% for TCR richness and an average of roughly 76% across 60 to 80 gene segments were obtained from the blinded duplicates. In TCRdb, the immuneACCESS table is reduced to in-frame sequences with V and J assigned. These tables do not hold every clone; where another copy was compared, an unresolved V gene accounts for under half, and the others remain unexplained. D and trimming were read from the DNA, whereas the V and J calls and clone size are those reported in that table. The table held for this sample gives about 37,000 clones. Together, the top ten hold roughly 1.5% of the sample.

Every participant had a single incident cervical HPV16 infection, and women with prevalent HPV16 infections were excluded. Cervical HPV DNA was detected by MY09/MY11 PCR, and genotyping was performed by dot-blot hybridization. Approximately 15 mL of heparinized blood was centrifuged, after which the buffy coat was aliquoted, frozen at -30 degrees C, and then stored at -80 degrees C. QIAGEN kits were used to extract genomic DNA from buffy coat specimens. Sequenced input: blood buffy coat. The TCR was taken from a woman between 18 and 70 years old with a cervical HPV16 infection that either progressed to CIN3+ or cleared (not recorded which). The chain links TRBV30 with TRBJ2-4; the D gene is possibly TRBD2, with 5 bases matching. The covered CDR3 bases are TGTGCCTGGAGTGAGCGGACCAATCAGCCT. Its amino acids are CAWSERTNQP. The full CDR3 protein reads CAWSERTNQPQYF.